A selection of T cell receptor beta chains follows, all from one sample in a study of cytomegalovirus exposure and HLA in healthy donors. Assay: immunoSEQ multiplex PCR; the TCRdb copy retains only in-frame clones and omits some. The sample table includes fewer than 85,000 clones. Sequenced sample: PBMCs. The receptor set was obtained from a woman between 40 and 55 years old in good health and CMV-seropositive. Each CDR3 is given with its conserved first and last residue. The order of the fields is D gene, V gene, J gene, CDR3 DNA, CDR3 protein. D genes are given only for firm matches.

d_gene: TRBD1; v_gene: TRBV11-2; j_gene: TRBJ1-6; CDR3nt: TGTGCCAGCACCCAGCCCGGGACAGGCTATAATTCACCCCTCCACTTT; CDR3aa: CASTQPGTGYNSPLHF
d_gene: NA; v_gene: TRBV4-3; j_gene: TRBJ1-2; CDR3nt: TGCGCCAGCAGCCAAAACCCCGGGACACCAACCAACTATGGCTACACCTTC; CDR3aa: CASSQNPGTPTNYGYTF
d_gene: NA; v_gene: TRBV5-6; j_gene: TRBJ1-6; CDR3nt: TGTGCCAGCAGCCGCCCGACATTAGGCTCACCCCTCCACTTT; CDR3aa: CASSRPTLGSPLHF
d_gene: TRBD1; v_gene: TRBV27; j_gene: TRBJ2-7; CDR3nt: TGTGCCAGCAGTTTCTCAGGGGGCTACGAGCAGTACTTC; CDR3aa: CASSFSGGYEQYF
d_gene: NA; v_gene: TRBV28; j_gene: TRBJ1-1; CDR3nt: TGTGCCAGCAGCTCCACCCTCGACAAAGGCACTGAAGCTTTCTTT; CDR3aa: CASSSTLDKGTEAFF
d_gene: TRBD2; v_gene: TRBV19; j_gene: TRBJ2-1; CDR3nt: TGTGCCAGTGCGACTAGCGGAGCGTACAATGAGCAGTTCTTC; CDR3aa: CASATSGAYNEQFF
d_gene: NA; v_gene: TRBV28; j_gene: TRBJ1-2; CDR3nt: TGTGCCAGCAGTTTTCGACAAATACCTGGCTACACCTTC; CDR3aa: CASSFRQIPGYTF
d_gene: NA; v_gene: TRBV29-1; j_gene: TRBJ1-2; CDR3nt: TGCAGCGTTGAATCGACAGGCGGCCCTTCCCCCTATGGCTACACCTTC; CDR3aa: CSVESTGGPSPYGYTF
d_gene: TRBD2; v_gene: TRBV7-9; j_gene: TRBJ2-7; CDR3nt: TGTGCCAGCAGCTTAGTAGCGGGAGCGGGCGAGCAGTACTTC; CDR3aa: CASSLVAGAGEQYF
d_gene: NA; v_gene: TRBV7-9; j_gene: TRBJ1-4; CDR3nt: TGTGCCAGCAGCTTATTTCGTGAAAAACTGTTTTTT; CDR3aa: CASSLFREKLFF
d_gene: NA; v_gene: TRBV7-7; j_gene: TRBJ2-1; CDR3nt: TGTGCCAGCAGCTTAGCTGGGCAGCCCAATGAGCAGTTCTTC; CDR3aa: CASSLAGQPNEQFF
d_gene: NA; v_gene: TRBV29-1; j_gene: TRBJ2-3; CDR3nt: TGCAGCGTACACAGGGGCACAGATACGCAGTATTTT; CDR3aa: CSVHRGTDTQYF
d_gene: TRBD1; v_gene: TRBV19; j_gene: TRBJ2-7; CDR3nt: TGTGCCAGTAGTGCTGACAGGGACTACGAGCAGTACTTC; CDR3aa: CASSADRDYEQYF
d_gene: NA; v_gene: TRBV7-9; j_gene: TRBJ2-5; CDR3nt: TGTGCCAGCAGCTCAGAGACGGGGTCCGGGGAGACCCAGTACTTC; CDR3aa: CASSSETGSGETQYF
d_gene: NA; v_gene: TRBV5-1; j_gene: TRBJ2-3; CDR3nt: TGCGCCAGTCGAGTAGCCCCCCGCACAGATACGCAGTATTTT; CDR3aa: CASRVAPRTDTQYF
d_gene: TRBD1; v_gene: TRBV29-1; j_gene: TRBJ2-7; CDR3nt: TGCAGCGTTAGACAGGGCGAGCAGTACTTC; CDR3aa: CSVRQGEQYF
d_gene: NA; v_gene: TRBV5-1; j_gene: TRBJ2-1; CDR3nt: TGCGCCAGCAGCCCGGACAGCCAAAATGAGCAGTTCTTC; CDR3aa: CASSPDSQNEQFF
d_gene: TRBD1; v_gene: TRBV28; j_gene: TRBJ2-3; CDR3nt: TGTGCCAGCAGGACCGGGACAGATAGCACAGATACGCAGTATTTT; CDR3aa: CASRTGTDSTDTQYF
d_gene: TRBD1; v_gene: TRBV7-9; j_gene: TRBJ1-2; CDR3nt: TGTGCCAGCAGCACAATAGCCCTCCGGGACAGGGTAGATGGCTACACCTTC; CDR3aa: CASSTIALRDRVDGYTF
d_gene: NA; v_gene: TRBV9; j_gene: TRBJ1-5; CDR3nt: TGTGCCAGCAGTTCAGCAGGGTCAAATCAGCCCCAGCATTTT; CDR3aa: CASSSAGSNQPQHF
d_gene: TRBD1; v_gene: TRBV5-8; j_gene: TRBJ1-4; CDR3nt: TGTGCCAGCAGCTTGGTCGGGACAGGGCTCAAACTGTTTTTT; CDR3aa: CASSLVGTGLKLFF
d_gene: NA; v_gene: TRBV2; j_gene: TRBJ2-3; CDR3nt: TGTGCCAGCAGTGATGATACTAGCACAGATACGCAGTATTTT; CDR3aa: CASSDDTSTDTQYF
d_gene: TRBD2; v_gene: TRBV6-4; j_gene: TRBJ2-1; CDR3nt: TGTGCCAGCAGTGAGGCAGCGGGAGACTACAATGAGCAGTTCTTC; CDR3aa: CASSEAAGDYNEQFF
d_gene: TRBD2; v_gene: TRBV9; j_gene: TRBJ2-7; CDR3nt: TGTGCCAGCAGTCGGGGGGTCTCCTACGAGCAGTACTTC; CDR3aa: CASSRGVSYEQYF
d_gene: TRBD2; v_gene: TRBV7-2; j_gene: TRBJ2-1; CDR3nt: TGTGCCAGCAGCCCCCAGCGGGGGGGTTACAATGAGCAGTTCTTC; CDR3aa: CASSPQRGGYNEQFF
d_gene: NA; v_gene: TRBV25-1; j_gene: TRBJ1-2; CDR3nt: TGTGCCAGCAGTGATCGGATCCGAGGAGGCTACACCTTC; CDR3aa: CASSDRIRGGYTF
d_gene: TRBD1; v_gene: TRBV11-2; j_gene: TRBJ2-7; CDR3nt: TGTGCCAGCCGCCCCGTGGTCCGGACAGGGGTGAACTACGAGCAGTACTTC; CDR3aa: CASRPVVRTGVNYEQYF
d_gene: TRBD1; v_gene: TRBV4-1; j_gene: TRBJ1-1; CDR3nt: TGCGCCAGCAGCCCTTCTTACAGGGGCCCGAACACTGAAGCTTTCTTT; CDR3aa: CASSPSYRGPNTEAFF
d_gene: NA; v_gene: TRBV9; j_gene: TRBJ2-2; CDR3nt: TGTGCCAGCAGCGTAGGTAGGGAGAGTTTCGGCAACACCGGGGAGCTGTTTTTT; CDR3aa: CASSVGRESFGNTGELFF
d_gene: TRBD2; v_gene: TRBV9; j_gene: TRBJ2-2; CDR3nt: TGTGCCAGCAGCGTAGGCCCCCATGGCGGGGGAGAGTCCGGGGAGCTGTTTTTT; CDR3aa: CASSVGPHGGGESGELFF
d_gene: NA; v_gene: TRBV4-3; j_gene: TRBJ1-1; CDR3nt: TGCGCCAGCAGCCAAGATGGTCAGGGGCTTGGGGACACTGAAGCTTTCTTT; CDR3aa: CASSQDGQGLGDTEAFF
d_gene: NA; v_gene: TRBV2; j_gene: TRBJ2-1; CDR3nt: TGTGCCAGCAGTGAAGGTAGGACTTATCAAACCTACAATGAGCAGTTCTTC; CDR3aa: CASSEGRTYQTYNEQFF
d_gene: NA; v_gene: TRBV19; j_gene: TRBJ2-7; CDR3nt: TGTGCCAGTAGTCAACCGGGTAGCTCCTACGAGCAGTACTTC; CDR3aa: CASSQPGSSYEQYF
d_gene: TRBD1; v_gene: TRBV7-8; j_gene: TRBJ2-1; CDR3nt: TGTGCCAGCAGCTTTACGACAGGGGGCATCGATGAGCAGTTCTTC; CDR3aa: CASSFTTGGIDEQFF
d_gene: TRBD1; v_gene: TRBV5-8; j_gene: TRBJ2-2; CDR3nt: TGTGCCAGCAGCTTTCGTTCAATGACAGGGGAAAAGACCGGGGAGCTGTTTTTT; CDR3aa: CASSFRSMTGEKTGELFF
d_gene: NA; v_gene: TRBV5-6; j_gene: TRBJ2-1; CDR3nt: TGTGCCAGCAGCTTGGAAGCCGACAGCGAGTTCTTC; CDR3aa: CASSLEADSEFF
d_gene: NA; v_gene: TRBV18; j_gene: TRBJ1-1; CDR3nt: TGTGCCAGCTCACCCGCGACCCCAAATTTCGGACACCAGGTATCGAACACTGAAGCTTTCTTT; CDR3aa: CASSPATPNFGHQVSNTEAFF
d_gene: TRBD2; v_gene: TRBV13; j_gene: TRBJ2-1; CDR3nt: TGTGCCAGCAGCTCCAATTCGGGACTAGCGGTCTACAATGAGCAGTTCTTC; CDR3aa: CASSSNSGLAVYNEQFF
d_gene: TRBD2; v_gene: TRBV13; j_gene: TRBJ2-5; CDR3nt: TGTGCCAGCAGCGGGGGACTAGCGGGGCTCATAAATACATTCCAAGAGACCCAGTACTTC; CDR3aa: CASSGGLAGLINTFQETQYF
d_gene: TRBD1; v_gene: TRBV6-5; j_gene: TRBJ2-5; CDR3nt: TGTGCCAGCAGTGGACAGGGAGGAGAGACCCAGTACTTC; CDR3aa: CASSGQGGETQYF
d_gene: TRBD1; v_gene: TRBV6-1; j_gene: TRBJ1-5; CDR3nt: TGTGCCAGCAGTGCCGACGACAGGGATGCCAATCAGCCCCAGCATTTT; CDR3aa: CASSADDRDANQPQHF
d_gene: NA; v_gene: TRBV7-9; j_gene: TRBJ1-3; CDR3nt: TGTGCCAGCAGCTTGGACAGTCTCTCTGGAAACACCATATATTTT; CDR3aa: CASSLDSLSGNTIYF
d_gene: NA; v_gene: TRBV11-2; j_gene: TRBJ2-3; CDR3nt: TGTGCCAGCCTCCGTCTCCTTGGCACAGATACGCAGTATTTT; CDR3aa: CASLRLLGTDTQYF
d_gene: NA; v_gene: TRBV9; j_gene: TRBJ2-5; CDR3nt: TGTGCCAGCTCACAGGGCCCCGGGGAGACCCAGTACTTC; CDR3aa: CASSQGPGETQYF
d_gene: NA; v_gene: TRBV2; j_gene: TRBJ2-5; CDR3nt: TGTGCCAGCAGTCCCGAAGGGGGTATGAAGACCCAGTACTTC; CDR3aa: CASSPEGGMKTQYF
d_gene: TRBD1; v_gene: TRBV29-1; j_gene: TRBJ1-2; CDR3nt: TGCAGCGTCATCTTGTCCCGGGACAGGGTAGAGGGCTACACCTTC; CDR3aa: CSVILSRDRVEGYTF